This T cell receptor (beta chain) was captured in a study of T-cell memory formation after mild COVID-19. Study context: Clusters of TCRs were largely donor specific.

As for this clonotype: Its target is not known.

Study results and limitations: Those CD4+ clones that contracted were mainly in CM and EM (CD8+ ones in EMRA). What remained unconfirmed was the SARS-CoV-2 specificity of second-wave clones peaking on day 37.

Per the germline V gene, CDR1 is SGHAT and CDR2 is FQNNGV. V lost 5 bases and J lost 4, with 10 bases in between. The CDR3 sequence is 13 residues long. TCR alpha and TCR beta cDNA libraries with sample barcodes and UMIs came from 5'RACE using constant-segment primers. MiXCR, run by TCRdb on the 5' RACE reads, gives a single entry per CDR3 protein. The sample yields some 290,000 distinct CDR3 sequences, 15% to 20% seen once. V and J are TRBV11-2 and TRBJ2-3; weak D call: TRBD2 (5 bases). The material sequenced was PBMCs or a T cell subset sorted from them (not recorded which). The origin of this receptor is a man aged 18 to 30 who had mild COVID-19 (a few samples of this study predate the infection). Cell type and time point are not known. CDR3 amino acids: CASSPGIPDTQYF. The CDR3 DNA reads as TGTGCCAGCAGCCCCGGGATCCCAGATACGCAGTATTTT.